The text below deals with one TCR beta chain. The data derive from a study of blood T cell repertoires in COVID-19. Study at large: COVID-19 samples from acute and convalescent phases originated in the United States, Italy and Spain. Nucleic acid was either cDNA or gDNA, and it came from T cells, B-cell-depleted T cells, or PBMCs.

Assay: immunoSEQ multiplex PCR; the TCRdb copy retains only in-frame clones and omits some. This sample has around 260,000 clones, with roughly 83% found just once. Sequenced material: peripheral blood. This sequence was found in a man between 60 and 75 years old who had recovered from COVID-19.

For the CDR3, the DNA is TGCGCCAGCAGCCTAGCGGGAGGTAGTCTGCGGGAGACCCAGTACTTC. This translates into CASSLAGGSLRETQYF. The genes are TRBV5-1 and TRBJ2-5, with 11 bases fitting TRBD2. Germline V gene sequence: CDR1 SGHRS, CDR2 YFSETQ. The CDR3 length is 16 residues. The junction had 10 bases not matched to a gene; V was cut back by 4 bases and J by 5 bases.